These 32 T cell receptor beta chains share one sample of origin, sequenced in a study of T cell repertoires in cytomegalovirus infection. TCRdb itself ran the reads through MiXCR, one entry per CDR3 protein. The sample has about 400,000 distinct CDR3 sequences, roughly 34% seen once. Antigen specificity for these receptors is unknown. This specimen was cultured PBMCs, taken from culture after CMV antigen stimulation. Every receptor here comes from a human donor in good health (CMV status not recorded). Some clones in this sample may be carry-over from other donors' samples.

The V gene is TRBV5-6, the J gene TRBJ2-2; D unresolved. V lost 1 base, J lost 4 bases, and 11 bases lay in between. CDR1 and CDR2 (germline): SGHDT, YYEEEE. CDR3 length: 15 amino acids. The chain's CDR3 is CASSLFALGTGELFF. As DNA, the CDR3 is TGTGCCAGCAGCTTGTTTGCCTTGGGCACCGGGGAGCTGTTTTTT. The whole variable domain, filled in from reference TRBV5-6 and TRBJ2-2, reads DAGVTQSPTHLIKTRGQQVTLRCSPKSGHDTVSWYQQALGQGPQFIFQYYEEEERQRGNFPDRFSGHQFPNYSSELNVNALLLGDSALYLCASSLFALGTGELFFGEGSRLTVL.

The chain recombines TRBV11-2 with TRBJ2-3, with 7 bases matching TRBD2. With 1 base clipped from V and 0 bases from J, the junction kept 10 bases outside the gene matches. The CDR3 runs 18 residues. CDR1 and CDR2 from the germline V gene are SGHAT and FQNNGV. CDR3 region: CASSLATSVFGSTDTQYF. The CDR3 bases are TGTGCCAGCAGCTTAGCTACTAGCGTGTTTGGGAGCACAGATACGCAGTATTTT.

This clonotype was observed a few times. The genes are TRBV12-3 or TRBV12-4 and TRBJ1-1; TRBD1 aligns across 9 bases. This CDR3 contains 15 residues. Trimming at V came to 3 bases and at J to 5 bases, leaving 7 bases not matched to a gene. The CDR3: CASSFPGQGRTEAFF. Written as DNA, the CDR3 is TGTGCCAGCAGTTTTCCGGGACAGGGTCGGACTGAAGCTTTCTTT.

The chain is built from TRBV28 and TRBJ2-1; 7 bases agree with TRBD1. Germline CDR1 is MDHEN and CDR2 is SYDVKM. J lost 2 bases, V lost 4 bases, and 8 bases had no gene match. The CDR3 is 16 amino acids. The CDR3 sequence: CASSSLQGSPYNEQFF. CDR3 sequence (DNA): TGTGCCAGCAGTTCCCTACAGGGGTCTCCCTACAATGAGCAGTTCTTC.

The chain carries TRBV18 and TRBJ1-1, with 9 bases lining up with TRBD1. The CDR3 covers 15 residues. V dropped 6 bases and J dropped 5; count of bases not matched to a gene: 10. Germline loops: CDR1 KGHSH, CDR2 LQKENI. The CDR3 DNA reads TGTGCCAGCTCCCCTACCGGACAGGGGTATACTGAAGCTTTCTTT. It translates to CASSPTGQGYTEAFF. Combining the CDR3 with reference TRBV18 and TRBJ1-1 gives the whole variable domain NAGVMQNPRHLVRRRGQEARLRCSPMKGHSHVYWYRQLPEEGLKFMVYLQKENIIDESGMPKERFSAEFPKEGPSILRIQQVVRGDSAAYFCASSPTGQGYTEAFFGQGTRLTVV.

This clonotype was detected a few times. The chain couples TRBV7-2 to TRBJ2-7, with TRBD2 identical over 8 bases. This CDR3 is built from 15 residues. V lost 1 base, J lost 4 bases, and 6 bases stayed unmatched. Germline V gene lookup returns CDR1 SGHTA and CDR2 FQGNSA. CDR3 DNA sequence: TGTGCCAGCAGCTTAGGGGTAGCGGGAATGTACGAGCAGTACTTC. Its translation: CASSLGVAGMYEQYF.

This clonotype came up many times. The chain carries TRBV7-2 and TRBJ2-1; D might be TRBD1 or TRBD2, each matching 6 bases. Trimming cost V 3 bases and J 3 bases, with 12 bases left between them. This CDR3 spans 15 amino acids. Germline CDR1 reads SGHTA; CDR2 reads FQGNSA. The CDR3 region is CASSLGAGSYNEQFF. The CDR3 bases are TGTGCCAGCAGCTTGGGGGCGGGGAGCTACAATGAGCAGTTCTTC.

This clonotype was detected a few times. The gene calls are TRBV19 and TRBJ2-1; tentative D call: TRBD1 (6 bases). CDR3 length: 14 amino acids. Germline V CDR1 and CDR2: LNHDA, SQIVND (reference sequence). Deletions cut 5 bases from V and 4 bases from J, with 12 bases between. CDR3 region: CASSFGQIYNEQFF. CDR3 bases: TGTGCCAGTAGTTTTGGACAGATATACAATGAGCAGTTCTTC.

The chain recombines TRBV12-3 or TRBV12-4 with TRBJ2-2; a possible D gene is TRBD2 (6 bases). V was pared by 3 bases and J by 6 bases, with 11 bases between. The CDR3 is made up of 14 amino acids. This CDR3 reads CASSLGGVAGELFF. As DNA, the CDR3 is TGTGCCAGCAGTTTGGGGGGAGTCGCCGGGGAGCTGTTTTTT.

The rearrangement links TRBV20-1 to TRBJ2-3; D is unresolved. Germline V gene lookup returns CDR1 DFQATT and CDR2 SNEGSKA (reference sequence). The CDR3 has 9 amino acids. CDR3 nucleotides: TGCAGGTCGGATTGTACGCAGTATTTT. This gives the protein CRSDCTQYF.

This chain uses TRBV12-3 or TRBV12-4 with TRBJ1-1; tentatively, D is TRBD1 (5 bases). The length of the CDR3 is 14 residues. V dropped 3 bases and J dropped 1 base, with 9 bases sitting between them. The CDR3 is CASSFFGGNTEAFF. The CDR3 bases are TGTGCCAGCAGTTTTTTCGGGGGGAACACTGAAGCTTTCTTT.

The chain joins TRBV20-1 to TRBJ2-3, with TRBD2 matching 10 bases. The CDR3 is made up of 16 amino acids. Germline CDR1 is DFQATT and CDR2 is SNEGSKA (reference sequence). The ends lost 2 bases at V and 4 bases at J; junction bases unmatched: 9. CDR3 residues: CSARPGLANLADTQYF. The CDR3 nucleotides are TGCAGTGCTAGACCGGGACTAGCGAACTTAGCAGATACGCAGTATTTT.

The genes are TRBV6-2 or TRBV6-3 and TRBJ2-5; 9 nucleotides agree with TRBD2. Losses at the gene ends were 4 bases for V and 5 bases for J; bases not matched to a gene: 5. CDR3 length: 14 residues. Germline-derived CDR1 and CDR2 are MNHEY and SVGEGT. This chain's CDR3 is CASSFSGGWETQYF. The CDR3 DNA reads TGTGCCAGCAGTTTCAGCGGGGGGTGGGAGACCCAGTACTTC.

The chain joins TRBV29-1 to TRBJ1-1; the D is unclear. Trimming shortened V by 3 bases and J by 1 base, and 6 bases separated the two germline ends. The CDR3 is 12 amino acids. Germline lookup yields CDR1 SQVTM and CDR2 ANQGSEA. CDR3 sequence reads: CSVDVANTEAFF. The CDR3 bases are TGCAGCGTTGATGTAGCGAACACTGAAGCTTTCTTT.

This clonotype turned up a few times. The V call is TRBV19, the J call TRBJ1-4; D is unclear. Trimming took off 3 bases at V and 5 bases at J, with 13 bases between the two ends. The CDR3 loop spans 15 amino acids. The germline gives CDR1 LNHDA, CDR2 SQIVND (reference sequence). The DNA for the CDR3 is TGTGCCAGTAGTATCGGTTCCCAGGCAAATGAAAAACTGTTTTTT. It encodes CASSIGSQANEKLFF.

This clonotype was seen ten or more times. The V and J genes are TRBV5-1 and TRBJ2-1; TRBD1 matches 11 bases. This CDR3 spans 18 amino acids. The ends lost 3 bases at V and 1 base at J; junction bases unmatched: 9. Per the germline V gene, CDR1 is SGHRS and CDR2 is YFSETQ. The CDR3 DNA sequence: TGCGCCAGCAGCTCGCCCATCCGGGACAGGGGGTCCTACAATGAGCAGTTCTTC. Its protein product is CASSSPIRDRGSYNEQFF.

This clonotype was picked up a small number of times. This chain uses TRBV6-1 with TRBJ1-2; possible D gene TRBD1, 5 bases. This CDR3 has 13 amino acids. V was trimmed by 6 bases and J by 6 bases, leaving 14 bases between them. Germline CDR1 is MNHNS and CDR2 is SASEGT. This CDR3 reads CASSPIGGDGYTF. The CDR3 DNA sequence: TGTGCCAGCAGCCCAATCGGGGGAGATGGCTACACCTTC.

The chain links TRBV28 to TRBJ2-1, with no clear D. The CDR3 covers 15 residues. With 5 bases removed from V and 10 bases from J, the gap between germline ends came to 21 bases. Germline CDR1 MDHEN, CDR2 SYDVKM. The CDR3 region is CASSEQTPHLREQFF. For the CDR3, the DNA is TGTGCCAGCAGTGAGCAGACCCCGCATCTTCGGGAGCAGTTCTTC.

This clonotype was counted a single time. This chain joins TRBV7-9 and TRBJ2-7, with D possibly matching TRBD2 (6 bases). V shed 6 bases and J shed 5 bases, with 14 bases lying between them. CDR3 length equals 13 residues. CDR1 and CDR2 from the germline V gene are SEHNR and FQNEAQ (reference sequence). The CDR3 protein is CASRGGRYNEQYF. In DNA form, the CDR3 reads TGTGCCAGCAGAGGTGGGAGGTATAACGAGCAGTACTTC.

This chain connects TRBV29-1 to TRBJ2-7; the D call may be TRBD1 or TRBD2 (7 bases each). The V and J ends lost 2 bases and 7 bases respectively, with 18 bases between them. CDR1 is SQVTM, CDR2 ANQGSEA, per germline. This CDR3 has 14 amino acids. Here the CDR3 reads CSVESGPGGGEQYF. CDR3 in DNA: TGCAGCGTTGAATCCGGCCCAGGGGGGGGGGAGCAGTACTTC.

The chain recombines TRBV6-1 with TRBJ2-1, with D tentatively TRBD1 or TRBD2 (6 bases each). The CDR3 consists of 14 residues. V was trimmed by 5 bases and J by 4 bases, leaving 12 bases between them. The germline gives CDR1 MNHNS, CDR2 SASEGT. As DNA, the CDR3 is TGTGCCAGCAGTTGGGGGGCGGTTTACAATGAGCAGTTCTTC. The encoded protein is CASSWGAVYNEQFF.

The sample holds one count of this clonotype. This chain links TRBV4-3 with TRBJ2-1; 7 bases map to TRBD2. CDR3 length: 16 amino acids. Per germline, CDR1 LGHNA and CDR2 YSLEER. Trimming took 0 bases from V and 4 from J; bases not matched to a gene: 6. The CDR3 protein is CASSQDRGGGYNEQFF. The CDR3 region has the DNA TGCGCCAGCAGCCAAGATCGGGGCGGGGGTTACAATGAGCAGTTCTTC.

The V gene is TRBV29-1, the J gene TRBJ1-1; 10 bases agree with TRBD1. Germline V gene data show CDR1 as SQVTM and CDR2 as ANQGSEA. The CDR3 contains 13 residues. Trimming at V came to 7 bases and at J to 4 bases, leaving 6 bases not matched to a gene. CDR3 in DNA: TGCAGCGGCAGGACAGGGGGGGTCACTGAAGCTTTCTTT. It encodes CSGRTGGVTEAFF.

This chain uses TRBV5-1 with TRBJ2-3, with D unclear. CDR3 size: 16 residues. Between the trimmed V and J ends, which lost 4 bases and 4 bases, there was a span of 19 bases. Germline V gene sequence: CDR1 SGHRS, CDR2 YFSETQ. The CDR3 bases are TGCGCCAGCAGCAACCGGCCACGCGGTTCCGCAGATACGCAGTATTTT. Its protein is CASSNRPRGSADTQYF.

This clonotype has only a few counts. As DNA, the CDR3 is TGTGCCAGCAGCTTGTCGGCAATGGGGGACAGTGCCGACTATGGCTACACCTTC. Protein product: CASSLSAMGDSADYGYTF. The chain recombines TRBV7-8 with TRBJ1-2; 7 bases are shared with TRBD1. The germline gives CDR1 SGHVS, CDR2 FQNEAQ. V was pared by 3 bases and J by 3 bases, with 16 bases of the junction left unmatched. The length of the CDR3 is 18 residues.

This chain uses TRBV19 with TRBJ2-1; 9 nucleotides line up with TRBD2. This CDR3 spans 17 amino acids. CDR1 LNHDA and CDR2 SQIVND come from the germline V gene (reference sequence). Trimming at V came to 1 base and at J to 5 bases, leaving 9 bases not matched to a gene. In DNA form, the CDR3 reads TGTGCCAGTAGTATAGCGGGCGGGAGGGCCGACCACAATGAGCAGTTCTTC. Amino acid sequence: CASSIAGGRADHNEQFF. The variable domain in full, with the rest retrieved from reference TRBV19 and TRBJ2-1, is DGGITQSPKYLFRKEGQNVTLSCEQNLNHDAMYWYRQDPGQGLRLIYYSQIVNDFQKGDIAEGYSVSREKKESFPLTVTSAQKNPTAFYLCASSIAGGRADHNEQFFGPGTRLTVL.

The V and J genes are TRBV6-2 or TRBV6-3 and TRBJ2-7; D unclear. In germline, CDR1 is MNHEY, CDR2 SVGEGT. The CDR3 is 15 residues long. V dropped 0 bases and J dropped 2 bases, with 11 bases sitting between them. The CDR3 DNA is TGTGCCAGCAGTTACTCGAGTCCTCGGACCTACGAGCAGTACGTC. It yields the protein CASSYSSPRTYEQYV.

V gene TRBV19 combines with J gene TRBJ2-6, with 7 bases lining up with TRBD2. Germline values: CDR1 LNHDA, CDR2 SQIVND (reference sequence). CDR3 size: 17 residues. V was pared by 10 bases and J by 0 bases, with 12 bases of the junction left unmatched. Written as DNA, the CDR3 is TGTGCCACCAGACTCCCGGGGGGTAACTCTGGGGCCAACGTCCTGACTTTC. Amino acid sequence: CATRLPGGNSGANVLTF.

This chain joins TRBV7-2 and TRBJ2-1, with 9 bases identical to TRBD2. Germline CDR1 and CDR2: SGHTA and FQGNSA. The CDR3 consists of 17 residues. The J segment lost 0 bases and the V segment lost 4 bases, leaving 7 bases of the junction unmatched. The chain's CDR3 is CASSSSGGRGSYNEQFF. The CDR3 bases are TGTGCCAGCAGCTCATCGGGCGGGAGGGGCTCCTACAATGAGCAGTTCTTC.

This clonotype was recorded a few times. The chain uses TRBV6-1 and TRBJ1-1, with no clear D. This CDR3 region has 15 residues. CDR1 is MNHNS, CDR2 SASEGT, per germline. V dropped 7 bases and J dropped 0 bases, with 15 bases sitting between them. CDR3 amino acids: CASTQQRNVNTEAFF. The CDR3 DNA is TGTGCCAGCACCCAACAGAGGAACGTGAACACTGAAGCTTTCTTT.

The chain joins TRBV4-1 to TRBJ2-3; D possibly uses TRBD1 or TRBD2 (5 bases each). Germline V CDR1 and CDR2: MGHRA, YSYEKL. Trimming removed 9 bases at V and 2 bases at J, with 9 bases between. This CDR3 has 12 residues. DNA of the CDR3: TGCGCCAGTCGGGGCCTCACAGATACGCAGTATTTT. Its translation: CASRGLTDTQYF.

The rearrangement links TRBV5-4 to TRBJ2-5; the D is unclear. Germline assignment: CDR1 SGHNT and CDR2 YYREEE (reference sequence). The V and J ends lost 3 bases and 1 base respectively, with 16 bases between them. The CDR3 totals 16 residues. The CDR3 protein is CASSSPTAGRQETQYF. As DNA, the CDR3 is TGTGCCAGCAGCTCTCCGACCGCAGGACGCCAAGAGACCCAGTACTTC.